This T cell receptor (beta chain) was found in a study of T cells in Graves' hyperthyroidism and ophthalmopathy (dated by TCRdb to between 2018 and 2020). Context from the whole study: Peripheral blood was sampled at the time of initial diagnosis, prior to any treatment. The paper reports TCR Vbeta CDR3 sequencing of approximately 140 peripheral blood samples: some 44 ophthalmopathy, 70 to 85 hyperthyroidism and some 17 progressor patients. The roughly 99 discovery patients were divided at random into training and test sets in a 7:3 ratio. Thyroid tissue and blood T-cell repertoires from more than five Graves' hyperthyroidism patients were also compared in the study. A discovery cohort of approximately 100 patients, roughly 45 with Graves' ophthalmopathy and about 60 with stable Graves' hyperthyroidism, was used to find distinguishing TCR V-J signatures. Once sampling was done, hyperthyroidism patients were given methimazole at a starting dose of 30 mg daily, whereas ophthalmopathy patients were given high-dose intravenous methylprednisolone. Prospective prediction of ophthalmopathy was tested in an independent validation cohort consisting of fewer than 20 hyperthyroidism patients and about 17 patients who later progressed to ophthalmopathy. Results the study describes overall, beyond this receptor: No statistical method was used to set the sample size in advance, and investigators knew the group allocation. In validation, progression to ophthalmopathy was predicted by the model with about 70% sensitivity and 72% to 85% specificity, a median of roughly 6.4 months before onset. Most expanded thyroid clonotypes (frequency above 0.001) were also detected in blood, suggesting blood repertoires may reflect thyroid immune responses. A model built on a 13 V-J signature distinguished ophthalmopathy from stable hyperthyroidism, reaching roughly 88% sensitivity and around 82% specificity in cross-validation and 80%/75% in testing.

There are many counts of this clonotype. Its antigen remains unidentified. Base-call qualities are not available, and no considerably larger clone is one nucleotide away. Graves' hyperthyroidism was defined as stable when no progression to ophthalmopathy occurred over 18 months of follow-up. Hyperthyroidism patients were aged 18 to 65 years and newly diagnosed, with disease duration of less than 2 months. The study excluded patients with uncontrolled infections, other autoimmune diseases, pregnancy or lactation. Diagnoses were based on clinical symptoms, serum thyroxine and TRAb, thyroid ultrasound and orbital computed tomography. PBMCs were separated from 10 ml of fresh peripheral blood using Ficoll-Paque density gradient centrifugation. Trizol reagent was used to extract total RNA, and RNA quality was then checked on an Agilent 2100 Bioanalyzer. Amplification of TCR beta CDR3 regions was carried out from RNA transcripts. A first-round RT-PCR of the TCR CDR3 used the HTBI primer set with the Qiagen OneStep RT-PCR kit. Libraries were constructed in a second round of multiplex PCR, after which size selection and purification were carried out. Libraries were sequenced paired-end with 100 bp reads on an Illumina HiSeq2000. Concerning the study's data processing: Raw data were processed with SOAPnuke, discarding reads with adapters, uncalled bases, mean Phred below 15, or no exact constant-primer or identifier match. COPE v1.2.5 was used to merge the high-quality paired reads, and each unique nucleotide sequence was defined as a clonotype. MiTCR v1.1 was used to align clonotypes to the IMGT TRBV, TRBD and TRBJ reference segments. The analysis was restricted to V-J combinations with a frequency above 0.0001, which together covered 99.2% of the repertoires. A TCS score was defined as the ratio of F50 (clonal expansion) to E x V (chaos), with BLOSUM62-based TCRdist applied between CDR3 peptides within each V-J. Welch's t-statistics and random forest reduced roughly 530 V-J features to roughly 13, which were used in a naive Bayes classifier (R e1071). TCRdb applied fastp at Q25 and MiXCR to the public reads, then kept only in-frame beta chains. Rows are combined by CDR3 protein, so each entry shows the most common genes and DNA. None of the V and J calls come from the authors' own analysis; TCRdb made them. The sample yields 300,000 to 450,000 distinct CDR3 sequences; over 11% were counted once. The leading ten clones occupy roughly 11% of the sample.

The V end gives up 5 bases and the J end 1 base, leaving 8 bases in the junction not matched to a gene. The CDR3 spans 16 residues, from the cysteine through the phenylalanine. The read is trimmed to its CDR3 DNA, 48 bases read in frame from base 1. The CDR1 and CDR2 encoded by the germline V gene are MNHNS and SASEGT. The receptor chain draws on TRBV6-1 and TRBJ2-7; TRBD2 agrees with 10 junctional bases. Sequencing was performed on blood. The receptor's source is a woman aged 55-75 years with Graves' hyperthyroidism. The CDR3 corresponds to CASSSPGTSESYEQYF. The bases are TGTGCCAGCAGTTCACCCGGGACTAGCGAATCCTACGAGCAGTACTTC.